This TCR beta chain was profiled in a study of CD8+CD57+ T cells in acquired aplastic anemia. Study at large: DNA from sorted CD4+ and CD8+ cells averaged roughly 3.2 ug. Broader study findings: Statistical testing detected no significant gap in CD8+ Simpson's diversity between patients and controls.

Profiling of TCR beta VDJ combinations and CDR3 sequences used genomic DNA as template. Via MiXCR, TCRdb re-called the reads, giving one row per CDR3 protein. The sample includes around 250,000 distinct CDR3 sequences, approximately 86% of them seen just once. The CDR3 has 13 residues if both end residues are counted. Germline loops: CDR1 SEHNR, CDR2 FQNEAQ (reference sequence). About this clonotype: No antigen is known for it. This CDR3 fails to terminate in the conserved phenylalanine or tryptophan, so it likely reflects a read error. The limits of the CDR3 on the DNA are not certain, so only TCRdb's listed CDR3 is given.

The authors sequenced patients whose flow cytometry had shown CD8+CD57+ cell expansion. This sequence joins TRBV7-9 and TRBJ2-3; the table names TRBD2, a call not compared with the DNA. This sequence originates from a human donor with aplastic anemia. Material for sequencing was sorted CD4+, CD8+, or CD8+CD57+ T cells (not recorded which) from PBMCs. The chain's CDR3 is CASSVERSGGSDL.